These 22 T cell receptor beta chains originate from one sample sequenced in a study of T cells after yellow fever vaccination. TCRdb re-derived calls from the 5' RACE reads in MiXCR, one entry per CDR3 protein. Of some 600,000 distinct CDR3 sequences listed, roughly an eighth are singletons. The starting material was PBMCs, obtained on the day of the yellow fever booster vaccination. These receptors all stem from a man in his thirties or forties who received the YFV17D yellow fever vaccine.

This clonotype occurred a few times. The chain combines TRBV20-1 with TRBJ1-2; 7 bases line up with TRBD1. V was clipped by 3 bases and J by 7 bases; unmatched bases: 8. Germline CDR1 and CDR2: DFQATT and SNEGSKA (reference sequence). This CDR3 contains 13 residues. As DNA, the CDR3 is TGCAGTGCTAGGTTGGGACAGAAGGTTGGCTACACCTTC. This encodes CSARLGQKVGYTF.

V is TRBV24-1 and J is TRBJ2-3, with D perhaps TRBD2 (6 bases). CDR3 length equals 15 residues. Germline CDR1 reads KGHDR; CDR2 reads SFDVKD. V was cut by 5 bases and J by 2 bases, with 13 bases left in between. CDR3: CATSVRREHTDTQYF. CDR3 coding DNA: TGTGCCACCAGTGTGAGGAGGGAGCACACAGATACGCAGTATTTT.

The chain links TRBV20-1 to TRBJ2-3; 10 nucleotides match TRBD2. V dropped 0 bases and J dropped 4; count of bases not matched to a gene: 7. CDR3 length: 16 amino acids. Germline CDR1 DFQATT, CDR2 SNEGSKA (reference sequence). The CDR3 nucleotides read TGCAGTGCTAGAGATCCGAGCGGGAGGGCCGCAGATACGCAGTATTTT. As protein: CSARDPSGRAADTQYF.

The gene calls are TRBV12-3 or TRBV12-4 and TRBJ2-3; no firm D call. This CDR3 is built from 15 residues. Trimming shortened V by 1 base and J by 4 bases, and 12 bases separated the two germline ends. The DNA for the CDR3 is TGTGCCAGCAGTTTAGGTCTCCCGGCGGCAGATACGCAGTATTTT. Translation: CASSLGLPAADTQYF.

In its sample, this clonotype was seen a few times. This sequence joins TRBV7-9 and TRBJ1-2, with 11 bases identical to TRBD1. Germline V gene lookup returns CDR1 SEHNR and CDR2 FQNEAQ (reference sequence). The junction had 8 bases not matched to a gene; V was cut back by 1 base and J by 7 bases. This CDR3 spans 16 amino acids. DNA for the CDR3: TGTGCCAGCAGCTTAGGACCACCGGGACAGGGGGGTGGCTACACCTTC. Protein sequence: CASSLGPPGQGGGYTF.

This chain uses TRBV10-3 with TRBJ2-1, with 16 bases identical to TRBD2. There are 20 residues in the CDR3. Trimming cost V 6 bases and J 4 bases; bases outside gene matches: 15. Germline V gene sequence: CDR1 ENHRY, CDR2 SYGVKD. CDR3 sequence (DNA): TGTGCCATCAGCGAATACGCTCCGGGACTAGCGGGAGGGGGTTACAATGAGCAGTTCTTC. Protein sequence: CAISEYAPGLAGGGYNEQFF.

This clonotype was recorded a few times. The chain uses TRBV20-1 and TRBJ2-3; D is ambiguous. This CDR3 has 12 residues. The germline gives CDR1 DFQATT, CDR2 SNEGSKA (reference sequence). The V and J ends lost 2 bases and 3 bases respectively, with 6 bases between them. For the CDR3, the DNA is TGCAGTGCTAGAATTGCGACAGATACGCAGTATTTT. It translates to CSARIATDTQYF.

This rearrangement joins TRBV2 to TRBJ2-2, with 7 positions matching TRBD2. This CDR3 is 14 amino acids long. Germline CDR1 is SNHLY and CDR2 is FYNNEI. V lost 6 bases and J lost 5; bases outside the gene matches: 6. The CDR3 sequence is CASRLRGETGELFF. CDR3 nucleotides: TGTGCCAGCAGGTTACGGGGGGAAACCGGGGAGCTGTTTTTT.

The chain joins TRBV7-9 to TRBJ1-4, with D perhaps TRBD1 (5 bases). Germline V CDR1 and CDR2: SEHNR, FQNEAQ (reference sequence). This CDR3 spans 13 amino acids. The V gene lost 5 bases and the J gene lost 8 bases, with 12 bases spanning the gap. CDR3 loop: CASSRTQGEKLFF. For the CDR3, the DNA is TGTGCCAGCAGCCGTACCCAGGGAGAAAAACTGTTTTTT.

This clonotype was counted a few times. The chain is built from TRBV5-1 and TRBJ2-7; D ambiguous. This CDR3 spans 14 amino acids. In germline, CDR1 is SGHRS, CDR2 YFSETQ. V was pared by 5 bases and J by 0 bases, with 12 bases between. This chain's CDR3 is CASRQEPYSYEQYF. The CDR3, as DNA: TGCGCCAGCAGGCAAGAGCCCTACTCCTACGAGCAGTACTTC.

The chain joins TRBV29-1 to TRBJ1-3, with D uncertain. V lost 3 bases to trimming and J lost 4 bases, with 4 bases between them. CDR1 and CDR2 from the germline V gene are SQVTM and ANQGSEA. The CDR3 is 11 amino acids. Here the CDR3 reads CSVDKGNTIYF. Written as DNA, the CDR3 is TGCAGCGTTGATAAGGGAAACACCATATATTTT.

In its sample, this clonotype was seen a few times. This chain connects TRBV29-1 to TRBJ2-2; TRBD1 is a possible D gene (6 bases). The CDR3 has 13 amino acids. Per germline, CDR1 SQVTM and CDR2 ANQGSEA. V was pared by 7 bases and J by 5 bases, with 14 bases between. The CDR3 is CSGAKGVTGELFF. CDR3 bases: TGCAGCGGCGCGAAGGGGGTAACCGGGGAGCTGTTTTTT.

This chain uses TRBV28 with TRBJ2-7; no definite D call. With 6 bases removed from V and 3 bases from J, the gap between germline ends came to 15 bases. Germline values: CDR1 MDHEN, CDR2 SYDVKM. CDR3 length: 14 residues. The CDR3 nucleotides are TGTGCCAGCAGCCGGACCTTCTCAAGCTACGAGCAGTACTTC. As protein: CASSRTFSSYEQYF.

This chain uses TRBV3-1 with TRBJ2-1, with 8 nucleotides matching TRBD1. This CDR3 has 12 residues. Germline CDR1 is LGHDT and CDR2 is YNNKEL (reference sequence). The V segment lost 4 bases and the J segment 9 bases; nucleotides outside the gene matches: 2. This CDR3 reads CASSLTGAEQFF. The DNA for the CDR3 is TGTGCCAGCAGCCTGACAGGGGCTGAGCAGTTCTTC.

The table lists this clonotype with a few counts. J is TRBJ2-7 and V is TRBV5-1; 11 nucleotides agree with TRBD1. This CDR3 is built from 16 residues. Per the germline V gene, CDR1 is SGHRS and CDR2 is YFSETQ. V lost 0 bases to trimming and J lost 6 bases; unmatched junction nucleotides: 8. DNA for the CDR3: TGCGCCAGCAGCTTGGCCCCACCGGGACAGGGGGTCGAGCAGTACTTC. Protein product: CASSLAPPGQGVEQYF.

This clonotype was detected a few times. The V call is TRBV27, the J call TRBJ1-1; 8 bases are shared with TRBD1. The CDR3 runs 16 residues. The J segment lost 0 bases and the V segment lost 6 bases, leaving 9 bases of the junction unmatched. Per germline, CDR1 MNHEY and CDR2 SMNVEV (reference sequence). CDR3 in DNA: TGTGCCAGCAGAGTGACAGGGGCTATCATGAACACTGAAGCTTTCTTT. Its protein is CASRVTGAIMNTEAFF.

Ten or more counts support this clonotype. The rearrangement uses TRBV12-3 or TRBV12-4 and TRBJ2-5; possible D gene TRBD2, 5 bases. Trimming left V 6 bases short and J 4 bases short, with 12 bases between. The CDR3 has 13 amino acids. The CDR3 here is CASRGAGTETQYF. CDR3 coding DNA: TGTGCCAGCAGGGGAGCAGGCACAGAGACCCAGTACTTC.

This clonotype appeared many times. The gene calls are TRBV7-8 and TRBJ2-3; a weak D match, TRBD2 (7 bases). Germline V gene data show CDR1 as SGHVS and CDR2 as FQNEAQ. This CDR3 has 15 amino acids. V dropped 5 bases and J dropped 4 bases, with 16 bases sitting between them. Written as DNA, the CDR3 is TGTGCCAGCAGCCTGGGGGGCGGGAGCGCAGATACGCAGTATTTT. This translates into CASSLGGGSADTQYF. The full variable domain, rest sourced from reference TRBV7-8 and TRBJ2-3, is GAGVSQSPRYKVAKRGQDVALRCDPISGHVSLFWYQQALGQGPEFLTYFQNEAQLDKSGLPSDRFFAERPEGSVSTLKIQRTQQEDSAVYLCASSLGGGSADTQYFGPGTRLTVL.

The CDR3 protein is CSASGGGSAKNIQYF. CDR3 sequence (DNA): TGCAGTGCGTCCGGCGGTGGGTCAGCCAAAAACATTCAGTACTTC. The chain links TRBV20-1 to TRBJ2-4; D not resolved. Per the germline V gene, CDR1 is DFQATT and CDR2 is SNEGSKA (reference sequence). The V end was cut by 6 bases, the J end by 0 bases, with 15 bases between. The CDR3 extends over 15 amino acids.

The chain links TRBV7-2 to TRBJ2-3; 8 bases are a match to TRBD2. CDR1 is SGHTA and CDR2 is FQGNSA in the germline V gene. V was clipped by 7 bases and J by 3 bases; unmatched bases: 15. The CDR3 consists of 17 residues. For the CDR3, the DNA is TGTGCCAGCACCCCCGGGCGGAGGGCTAGCGGGACAGATACGCAGTATTTT. Amino acid sequence: CASTPGRRASGTDTQYF. Full variable domain (rest looked up from reference TRBV7-2 and TRBJ2-3): GAGVSQSPSNKVTEKGKDVELRCDPISGHTALYWYRQSLGQGLEFLIYFQGNSAPDKSGLPSDRFSAERTGGSVSTLTIQRTQQEDSAVYLCASTPGRRASGTDTQYFGPGTRLTVL.

This clonotype was found a few times. The chain employs TRBV29-1 and TRBJ2-2; D gene ambiguous. This CDR3 comprises 12 residues. V lost 4 bases and J 7 bases, leaving 10 bases between the germline ends. The germline V gene encodes CDR1 SQVTM and CDR2 ANQGSEA. CDR3 loop: CSVVPMGGELFF. The DNA of the CDR3 is TGCAGCGTTGTACCGATGGGCGGGGAGCTGTTTTTT.

This clonotype was counted ten times or more. The chain joins TRBV7-9 to TRBJ2-6; D call uncertain. Trimming pared 3 bases from V and 2 bases from J, leaving 8 bases between. Looked up from germline, CDR1 is SEHNR and CDR2 is FQNEAQ (reference sequence). The CDR3 is 15 amino acids. The CDR3 coding sequence is TGTGCCAGCAGCTTGCCTGGCCCTGGGGCCAACGTCCTGACTTTC. Amino acid sequence: CASSLPGPGANVLTF. Variable domain in full (rest from reference TRBV7-9 and TRBJ2-6): DTGVSQNPRHKITKRGQNVTFRCDPISEHNRLYWYRQTLGQGPEFLTYFQNEAQLEKSRLLSDRFSAERPKGSFSTLEIQRTEQGDSAMYLCASSLPGPGANVLTFGAGSRLTVL.